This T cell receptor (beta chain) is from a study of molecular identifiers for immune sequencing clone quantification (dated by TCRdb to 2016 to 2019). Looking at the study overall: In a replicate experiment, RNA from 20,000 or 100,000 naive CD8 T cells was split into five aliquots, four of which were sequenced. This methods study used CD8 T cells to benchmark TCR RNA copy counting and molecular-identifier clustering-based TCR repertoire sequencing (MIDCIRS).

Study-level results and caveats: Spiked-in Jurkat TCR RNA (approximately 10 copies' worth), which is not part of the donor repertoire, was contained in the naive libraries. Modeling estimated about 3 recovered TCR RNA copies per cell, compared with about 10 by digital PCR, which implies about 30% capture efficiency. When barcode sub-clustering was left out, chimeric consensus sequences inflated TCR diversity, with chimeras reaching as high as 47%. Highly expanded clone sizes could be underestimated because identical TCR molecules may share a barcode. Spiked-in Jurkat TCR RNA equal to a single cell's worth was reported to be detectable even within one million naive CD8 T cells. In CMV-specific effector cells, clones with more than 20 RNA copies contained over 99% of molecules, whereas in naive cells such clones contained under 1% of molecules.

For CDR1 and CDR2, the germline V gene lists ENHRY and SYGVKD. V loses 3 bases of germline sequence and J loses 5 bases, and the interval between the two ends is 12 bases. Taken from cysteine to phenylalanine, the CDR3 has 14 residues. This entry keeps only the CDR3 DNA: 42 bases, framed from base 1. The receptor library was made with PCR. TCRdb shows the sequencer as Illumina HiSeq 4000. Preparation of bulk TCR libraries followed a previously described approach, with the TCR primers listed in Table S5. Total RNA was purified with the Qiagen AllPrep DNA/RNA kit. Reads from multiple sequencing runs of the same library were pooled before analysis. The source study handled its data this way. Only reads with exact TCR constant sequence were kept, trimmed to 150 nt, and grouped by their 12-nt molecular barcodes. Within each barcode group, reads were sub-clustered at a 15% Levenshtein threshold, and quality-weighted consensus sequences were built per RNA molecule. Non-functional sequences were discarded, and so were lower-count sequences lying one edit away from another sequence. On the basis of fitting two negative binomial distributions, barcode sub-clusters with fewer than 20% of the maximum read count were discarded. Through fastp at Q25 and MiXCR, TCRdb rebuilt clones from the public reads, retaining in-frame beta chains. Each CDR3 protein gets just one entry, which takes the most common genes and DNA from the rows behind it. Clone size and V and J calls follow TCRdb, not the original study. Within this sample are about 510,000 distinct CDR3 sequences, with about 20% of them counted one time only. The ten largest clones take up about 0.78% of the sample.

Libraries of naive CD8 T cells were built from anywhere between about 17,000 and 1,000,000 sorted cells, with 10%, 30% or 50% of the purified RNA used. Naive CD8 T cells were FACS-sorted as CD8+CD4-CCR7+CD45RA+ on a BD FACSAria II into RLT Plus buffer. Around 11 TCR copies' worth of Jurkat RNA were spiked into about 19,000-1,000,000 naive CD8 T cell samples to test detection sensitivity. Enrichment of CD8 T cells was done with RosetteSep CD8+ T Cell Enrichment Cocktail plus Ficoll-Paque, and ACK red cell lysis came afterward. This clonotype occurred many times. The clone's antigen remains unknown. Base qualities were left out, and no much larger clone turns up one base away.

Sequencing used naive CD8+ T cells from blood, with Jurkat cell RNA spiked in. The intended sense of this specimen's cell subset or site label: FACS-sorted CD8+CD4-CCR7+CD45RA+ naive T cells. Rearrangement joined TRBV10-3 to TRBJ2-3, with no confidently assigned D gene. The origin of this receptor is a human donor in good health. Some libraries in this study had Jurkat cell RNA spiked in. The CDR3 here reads CAISEPDLGDTQYF. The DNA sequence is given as TGTGCCATCAGTGAACCGGACCTGGGAGATACGCAGTATTTT.